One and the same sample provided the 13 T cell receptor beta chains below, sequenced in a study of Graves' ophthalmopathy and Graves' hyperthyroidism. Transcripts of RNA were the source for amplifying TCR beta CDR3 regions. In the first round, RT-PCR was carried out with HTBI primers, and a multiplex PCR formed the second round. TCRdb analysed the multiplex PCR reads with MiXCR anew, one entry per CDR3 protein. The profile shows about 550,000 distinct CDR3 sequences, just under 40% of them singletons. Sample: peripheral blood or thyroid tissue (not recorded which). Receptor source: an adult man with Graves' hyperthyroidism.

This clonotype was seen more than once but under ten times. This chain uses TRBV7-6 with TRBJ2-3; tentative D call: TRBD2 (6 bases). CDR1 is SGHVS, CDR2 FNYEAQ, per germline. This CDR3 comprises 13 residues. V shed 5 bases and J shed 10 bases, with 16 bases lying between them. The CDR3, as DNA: TGTGCCAGCAGCCTAACTGAGGGAGGTGCGCAGTATTTT. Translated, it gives CASSLTEGGAQYF.

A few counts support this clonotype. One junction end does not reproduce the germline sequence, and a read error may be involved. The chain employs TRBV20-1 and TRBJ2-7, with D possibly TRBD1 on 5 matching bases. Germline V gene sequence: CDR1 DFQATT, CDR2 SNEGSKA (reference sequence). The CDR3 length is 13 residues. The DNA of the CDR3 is TGCAGTGCTGGAGACAGAGGTGAATACGAGCAGTACTTC. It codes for CSAGDRGEYEQYF.

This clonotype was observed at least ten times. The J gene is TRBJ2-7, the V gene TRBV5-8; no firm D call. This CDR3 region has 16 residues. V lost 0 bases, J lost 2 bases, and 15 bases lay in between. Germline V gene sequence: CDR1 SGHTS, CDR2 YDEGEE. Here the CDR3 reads CASSLVVMAGTYEQYF. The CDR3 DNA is TGTGCCAGCAGCTTGGTAGTCATGGCCGGTACCTACGAGCAGTACTTC.

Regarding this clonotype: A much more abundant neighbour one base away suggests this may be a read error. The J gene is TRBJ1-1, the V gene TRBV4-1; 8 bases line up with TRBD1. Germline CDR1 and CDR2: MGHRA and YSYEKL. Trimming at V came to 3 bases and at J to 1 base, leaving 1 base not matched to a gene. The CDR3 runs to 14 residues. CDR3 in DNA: TGCGCCAGCAGCCACACAGGGGGGAACACTGAAGCTTTCTTT. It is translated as CASSHTGGNTEAFF.

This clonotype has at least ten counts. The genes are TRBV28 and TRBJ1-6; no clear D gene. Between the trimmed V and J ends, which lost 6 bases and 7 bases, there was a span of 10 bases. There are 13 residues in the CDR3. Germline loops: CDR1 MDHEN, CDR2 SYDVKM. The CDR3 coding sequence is TGTGCCAGCAGATCCGGTCGGAATTCACCCCTCCACTTT. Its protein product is CASRSGRNSPLHF.

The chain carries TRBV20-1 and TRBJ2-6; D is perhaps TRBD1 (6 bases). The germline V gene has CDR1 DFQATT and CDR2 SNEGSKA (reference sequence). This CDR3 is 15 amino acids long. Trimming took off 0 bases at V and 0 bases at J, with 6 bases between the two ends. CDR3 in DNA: TGCAGTGCTAGAGAACAGGGCTCTGGGGCCAACGTCCTGACTTTC. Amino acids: CSAREQGSGANVLTF.

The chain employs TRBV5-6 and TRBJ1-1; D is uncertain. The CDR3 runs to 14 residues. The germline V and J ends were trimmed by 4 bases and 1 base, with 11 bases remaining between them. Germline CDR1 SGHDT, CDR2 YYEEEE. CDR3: CASSDLHANTEAFF. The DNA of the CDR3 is TGTGCCAGCAGCGACCTACACGCGAACACTGAAGCTTTCTTT.

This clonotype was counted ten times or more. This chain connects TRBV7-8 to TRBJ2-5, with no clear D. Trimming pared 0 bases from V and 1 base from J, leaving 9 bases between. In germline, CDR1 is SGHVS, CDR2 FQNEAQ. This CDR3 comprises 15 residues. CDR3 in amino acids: CASSLASTGQETQYF. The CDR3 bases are TGTGCCAGCAGCTTAGCATCAACTGGCCAAGAGACCCAGTACTTC. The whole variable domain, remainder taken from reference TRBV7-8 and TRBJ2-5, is GAGVSQSPRYKVAKRGQDVALRCDPISGHVSLFWYQQALGQGPEFLTYFQNEAQLDKSGLPSDRFFAERPEGSVSTLKIQRTQQEDSAVYLCASSLASTGQETQYFGPGTRLLVL.

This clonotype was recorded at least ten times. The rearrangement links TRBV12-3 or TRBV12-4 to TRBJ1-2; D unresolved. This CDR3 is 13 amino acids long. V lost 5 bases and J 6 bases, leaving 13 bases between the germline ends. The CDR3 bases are TGTGCCAGCAGTCCCGCCAACCGTGATGGCTACACCTTC. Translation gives CASSPANRDGYTF.

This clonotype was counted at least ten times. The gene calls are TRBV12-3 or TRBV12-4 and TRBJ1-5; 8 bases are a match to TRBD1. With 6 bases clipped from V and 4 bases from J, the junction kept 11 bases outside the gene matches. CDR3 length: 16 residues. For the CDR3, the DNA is TGTGCCAGCAGCCAAGGACAGGGTTACGGAAATCAGCCCCAGCATTTT. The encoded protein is CASSQGQGYGNQPQHF.

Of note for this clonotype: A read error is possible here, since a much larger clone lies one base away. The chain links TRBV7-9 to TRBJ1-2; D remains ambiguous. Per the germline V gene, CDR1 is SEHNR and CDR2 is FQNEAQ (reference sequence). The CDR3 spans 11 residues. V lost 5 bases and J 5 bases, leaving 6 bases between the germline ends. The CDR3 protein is CASSPEYGYTF. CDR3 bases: TGTGCCAGCAGCCCGGAGTATGGCTACACCTTC.

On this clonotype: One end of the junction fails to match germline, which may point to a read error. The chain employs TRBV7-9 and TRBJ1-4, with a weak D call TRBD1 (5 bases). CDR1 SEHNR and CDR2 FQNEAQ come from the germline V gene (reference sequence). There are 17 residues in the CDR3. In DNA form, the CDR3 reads TGTGCCAGCAGCTTAGTGGTTGGAGACAGCAGTTATGAAAAACTGCTTTTT. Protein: CASSLVVGDSSYEKLLF.

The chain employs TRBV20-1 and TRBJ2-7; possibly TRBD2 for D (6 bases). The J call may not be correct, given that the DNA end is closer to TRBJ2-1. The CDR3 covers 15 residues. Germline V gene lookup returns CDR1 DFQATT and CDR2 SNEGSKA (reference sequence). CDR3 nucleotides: TGCAGTGCCACTACCGGGAGAGACTCCTACAATGAGCAGTTCTTC. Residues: CSATTGRDSYNEQFF.